This is a list of T cell receptor beta chains from one sample in a study of blood T cell repertoires in COVID-19. The data were produced by immunoSEQ multiplex PCR, yet TCRdb's version contains in-frame clones alone and is incomplete. Found here are 450,000 to 500,000 clones, approximately 83% of them singletons; the top ten hold roughly 3.2%. The sample consisted of peripheral blood. These receptors were taken from a human donor in a cohort sampled during active COVID-19. CDR3s include the opening cysteine and the closing phenylalanine or tryptophan. The D gene is left open where the match is weak. A clone size is listed for some rows: how often the clone was seen (once, few, many), or a class if it is expanded.

v_gene	j_gene	abundance	d_gene	CDR3aa	CDR3nt
TRBV7-2	TRBJ2-3	-	TRBD1	CASSLDDRVDTQYF	TGTGCCAGCAGCTTAGACGACAGGGTGGATACGCAGTATTTT
TRBV6-6	TRBJ1-5	-	-	CASSRNRVGSNQPQHF	TGTGCCAGCAGTCGAAACAGGGTCGGCAGCAATCAGCCCCAGCATTTT
TRBV28	TRBJ2-3	-	-	CASRDGGTISTDTQYF	TGTGCCAGCAGAGATGGGGGCACTATCAGCACAGATACGCAGTATTTT
TRBV24-1	TRBJ2-1	-	-	CATSDYTEFHNEQFF	TGTGCCACCAGTGATTATACGGAGTTCCACAATGAGCAGTTCTTC
TRBV3-1/TRBV3-2	TRBJ1-2	-	-	CASSLGANYGYTF	TGTGCCAGCAGCCTCGGGGCTAACTATGGCTACACCTTC
TRBV3-1/TRBV3-2	TRBJ1-2	-	TRBD1	CASSQGKWRQGARWGYTF	TGTGCCAGCAGCCAAGGAAAATGGCGGCAGGGGGCCCGTTGGGGCTACACCTTC
TRBV7-9	TRBJ2-1	-	TRBD2	CASSQIGTSVDNEQFF	TGTGCCAGCAGCCAAATAGGAACTAGCGTAGACAATGAGCAGTTCTTC
TRBV19	TRBJ2-6	-	-	CASRRGHAGANVLTF	TGTGCCAGTAGGCGGGGGCATGCTGGGGCCAACGTCCTGACTTTC
TRBV30	TRBJ1-5	-	-	CAWSSTRGPNQPQHF	TGTGCCTGGAGCTCCACCAGGGGTCCCAATCAGCCCCAGCATTTT
TRBV30	TRBJ2-1	-	TRBD2	CAWGSGGRAADEQFF	TGTGCCTGGGGCTCAGGCGGGAGGGCAGCGGATGAGCAGTTCTTC
TRBV25-1	TRBJ2-1	-	-	CASSGDRLGEGEQFF	TGTGCCAGCAGTGGGGACAGGCTAGGGGAGGGTGAGCAGTTCTTC
TRBV30	TRBJ1-1	once	-	CAWSVLFGGVGTEAFF	TGTGCCTGGAGTGTACTGTTCGGAGGGGTAGGGACTGAAGCTTTCTTT
TRBV7-2	TRBJ1-6	-	-	CASSLNRGNSPLHF	TGTGCCAGCAGCTTAAATCGGGGAAATTCACCCCTCCACTTT
TRBV7-9	TRBJ2-1	-	-	CASSLDPRYNEQFF	TGTGCCAGCAGCTTAGACCCCCGGTACAATGAGCAGTTCTTC
TRBV7-7	TRBJ2-7	-	TRBD1	CASSSGQGSSYEQYF	TGTGCTAGCAGCTCGGGACAGGGATCTTCCTACGAGCAGTACTTC
TRBV5-1	TRBJ2-7	-	-	CASFEGPDYEQYF	TGCGCCAGCTTCGAGGGCCCCGACTACGAGCAGTACTTC
TRBV7-3	TRBJ2-6	-	-	CASSSLGIGANVLTF	TGTGCCAGCAGCTCACTAGGAATTGGGGCCAACGTCCTGACTTTC
TRBV4-2	TRBJ2-1	-	-	CASSPRTGVSYNEQFF	TGTGCCAGCAGCCCTCGGACTGGGGTCTCCTACAATGAGCAGTTCTTC